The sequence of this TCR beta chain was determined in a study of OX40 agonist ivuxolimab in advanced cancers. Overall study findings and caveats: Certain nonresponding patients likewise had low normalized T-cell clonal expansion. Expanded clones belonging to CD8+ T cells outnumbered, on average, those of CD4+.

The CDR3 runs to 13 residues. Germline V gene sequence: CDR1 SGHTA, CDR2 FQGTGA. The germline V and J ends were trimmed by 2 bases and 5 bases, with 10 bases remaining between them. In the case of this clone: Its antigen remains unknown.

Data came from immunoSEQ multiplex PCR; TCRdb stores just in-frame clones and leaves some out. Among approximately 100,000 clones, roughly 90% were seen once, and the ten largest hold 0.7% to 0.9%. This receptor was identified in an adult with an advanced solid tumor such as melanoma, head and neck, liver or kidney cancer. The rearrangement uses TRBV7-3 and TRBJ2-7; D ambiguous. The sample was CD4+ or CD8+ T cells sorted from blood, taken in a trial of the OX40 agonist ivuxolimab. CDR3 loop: CASSLDRVNEQYF. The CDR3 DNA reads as TGTGCCAGCAGCTTAGACCGGGTCAACGAGCAGTACTTC.